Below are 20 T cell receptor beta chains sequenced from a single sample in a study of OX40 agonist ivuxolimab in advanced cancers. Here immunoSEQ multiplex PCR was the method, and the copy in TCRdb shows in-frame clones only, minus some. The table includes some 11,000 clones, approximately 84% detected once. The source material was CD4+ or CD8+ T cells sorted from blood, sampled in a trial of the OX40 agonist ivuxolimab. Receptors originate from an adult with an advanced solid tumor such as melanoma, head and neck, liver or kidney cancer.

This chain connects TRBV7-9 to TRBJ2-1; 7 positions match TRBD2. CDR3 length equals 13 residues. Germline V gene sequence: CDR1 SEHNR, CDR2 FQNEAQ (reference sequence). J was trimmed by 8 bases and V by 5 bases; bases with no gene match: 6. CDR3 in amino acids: CASSPGLVDEQFF. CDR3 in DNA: TGTGCCAGCAGCCCCGGACTAGTCGATGAGCAGTTCTTC.

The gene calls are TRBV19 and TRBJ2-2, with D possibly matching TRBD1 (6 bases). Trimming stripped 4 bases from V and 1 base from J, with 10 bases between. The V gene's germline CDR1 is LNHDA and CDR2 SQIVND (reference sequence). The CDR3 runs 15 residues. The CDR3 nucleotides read TGTGCCAGTAGTAGGACAGTCCTGAACACCGGGGAGCTGTTTTTT. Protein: CASSRTVLNTGELFF.

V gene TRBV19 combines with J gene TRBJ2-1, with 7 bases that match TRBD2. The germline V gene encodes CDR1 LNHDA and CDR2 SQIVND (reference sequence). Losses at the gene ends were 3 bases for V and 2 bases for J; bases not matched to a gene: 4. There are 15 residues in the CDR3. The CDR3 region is CASSMRREPYNEQFF. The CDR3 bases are TGTGCCAGTAGTATGAGGCGGGAGCCCTACAATGAGCAGTTCTTC.

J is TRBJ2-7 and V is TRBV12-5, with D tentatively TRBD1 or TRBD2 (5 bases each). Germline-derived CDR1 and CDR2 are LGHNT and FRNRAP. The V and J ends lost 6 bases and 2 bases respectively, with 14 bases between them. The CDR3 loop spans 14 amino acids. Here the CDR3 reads CASGARQGPYEQYF. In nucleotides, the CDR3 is TGTGCTAGTGGGGCAAGGCAGGGACCCTACGAGCAGTACTTC.

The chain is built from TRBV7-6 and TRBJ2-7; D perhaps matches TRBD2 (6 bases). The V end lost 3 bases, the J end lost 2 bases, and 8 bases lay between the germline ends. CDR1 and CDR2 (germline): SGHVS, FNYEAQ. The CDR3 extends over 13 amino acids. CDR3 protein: CASSLGGTYEQYF. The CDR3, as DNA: TGTGCCAGCAGCTTGGGCGGGACCTACGAGCAGTACTTC.

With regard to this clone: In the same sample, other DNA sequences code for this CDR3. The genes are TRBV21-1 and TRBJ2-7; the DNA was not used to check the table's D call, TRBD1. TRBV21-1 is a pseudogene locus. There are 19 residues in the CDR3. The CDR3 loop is CASSKDWGMGRGTSYEQYF. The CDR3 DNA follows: TGCGCCAGCAGCAAAGATTGGGGTATGGGCAGGGGAACGTCCTACGAGCAGTACTTC.

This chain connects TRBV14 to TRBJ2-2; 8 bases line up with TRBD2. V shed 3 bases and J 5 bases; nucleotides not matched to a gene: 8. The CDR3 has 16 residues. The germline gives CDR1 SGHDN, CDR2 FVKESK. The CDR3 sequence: CASSQETSAITGELFF. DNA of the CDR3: TGTGCCAGCAGCCAGGAGACTAGCGCCATAACCGGGGAGCTGTTTTTT.

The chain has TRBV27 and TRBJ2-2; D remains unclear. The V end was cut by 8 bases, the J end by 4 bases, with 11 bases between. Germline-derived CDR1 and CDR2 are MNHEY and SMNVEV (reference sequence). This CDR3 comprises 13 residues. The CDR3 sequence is CASGFHVTGELFF. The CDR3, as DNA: TGTGCCAGCGGATTTCATGTCACCGGGGAGCTGTTTTTT.

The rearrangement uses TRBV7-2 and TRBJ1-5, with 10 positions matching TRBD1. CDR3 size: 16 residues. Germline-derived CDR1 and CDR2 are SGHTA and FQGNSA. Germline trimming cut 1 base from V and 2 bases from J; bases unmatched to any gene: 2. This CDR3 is CASSLVGQGGNQPQHF. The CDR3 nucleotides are TGTGCCAGCAGCTTAGTTGGACAGGGGGGCAATCAGCCCCAGCATTTT. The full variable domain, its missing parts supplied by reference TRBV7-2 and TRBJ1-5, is GAGVSQSPSNKVTEKGKDVELRCDPISGHTALYWYRQSLGQGLEFLIYFQGNSAPDKSGLPSDRFSAERTGGSVSTLTIQRTQQEDSAVYLCASSLVGQGGNQPQHFGDGTRLSIL.

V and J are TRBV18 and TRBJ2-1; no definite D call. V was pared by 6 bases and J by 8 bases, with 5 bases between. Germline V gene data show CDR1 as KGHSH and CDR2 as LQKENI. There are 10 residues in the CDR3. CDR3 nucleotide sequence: TGTGCCAGCTCCTTGGATGAGCAGTTCTTC. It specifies CASSLDEQFF.

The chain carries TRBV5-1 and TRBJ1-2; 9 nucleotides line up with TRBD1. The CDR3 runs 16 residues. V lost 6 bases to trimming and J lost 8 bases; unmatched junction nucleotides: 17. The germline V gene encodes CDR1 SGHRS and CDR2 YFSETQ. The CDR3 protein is CASIPAPGTGLKGYTF. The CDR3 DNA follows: TGCGCCAGCATCCCCGCCCCCGGGACAGGGCTAAAGGGCTACACCTTC. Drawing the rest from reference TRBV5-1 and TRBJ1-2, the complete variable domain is KAGVTQTPRYLIKTRGQQVTLSCSPISGHRSVSWYQQTPGQGLQFLFEYFSETQRNKGNFPGRFSGRQFSNSRSEMNVSTLELGDSALYLCASIPAPGTGLKGYTFGSGTRLTVV.

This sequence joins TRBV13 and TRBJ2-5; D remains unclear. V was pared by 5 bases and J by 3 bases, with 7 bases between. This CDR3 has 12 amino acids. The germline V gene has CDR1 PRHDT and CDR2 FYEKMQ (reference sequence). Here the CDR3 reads CASSPPEETQYF. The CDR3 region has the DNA TGTGCCAGCAGCCCCCCGGAAGAGACCCAGTACTTC.

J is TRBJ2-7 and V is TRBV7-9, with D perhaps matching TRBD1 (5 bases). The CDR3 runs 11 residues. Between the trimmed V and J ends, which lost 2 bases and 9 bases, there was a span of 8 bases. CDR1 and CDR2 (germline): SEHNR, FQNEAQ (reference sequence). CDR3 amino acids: CASSLTGGQYF. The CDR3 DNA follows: TGTGCCAGCAGCTTAACAGGCGGGCAGTACTTC.

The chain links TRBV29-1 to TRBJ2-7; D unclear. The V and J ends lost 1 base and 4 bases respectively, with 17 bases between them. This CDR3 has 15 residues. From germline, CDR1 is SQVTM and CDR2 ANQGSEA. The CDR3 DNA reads TGCAGCGTTGAAGCTTTGGCCCTAGAGCGTTACGAGCAGTACTTC. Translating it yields CSVEALALERYEQYF.

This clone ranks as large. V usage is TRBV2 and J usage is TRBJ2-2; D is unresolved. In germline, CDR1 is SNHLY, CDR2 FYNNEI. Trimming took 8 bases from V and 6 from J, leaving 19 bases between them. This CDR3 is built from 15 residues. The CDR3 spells CASSSPQVSPGELFF. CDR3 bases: TGTGCCAGCTCGTCCCCCCAGGTCTCCCCCGGGGAGCTGTTTTTT.

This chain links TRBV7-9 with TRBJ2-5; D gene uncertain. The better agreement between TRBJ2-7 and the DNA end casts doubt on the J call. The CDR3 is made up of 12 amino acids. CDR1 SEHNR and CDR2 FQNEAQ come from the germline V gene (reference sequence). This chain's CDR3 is CASSIDGYEQYF. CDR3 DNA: TGTGCCAGCAGCATCGACGGTTACGAGCAGTACTTC.

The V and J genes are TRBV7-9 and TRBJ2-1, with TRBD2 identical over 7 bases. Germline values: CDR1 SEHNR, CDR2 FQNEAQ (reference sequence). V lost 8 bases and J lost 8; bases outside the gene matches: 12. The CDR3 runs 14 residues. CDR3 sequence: CASRNRTSLYEQFF. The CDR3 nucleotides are TGTGCCAGCCGGAACCGGACTAGTTTGTATGAGCAGTTCTTC. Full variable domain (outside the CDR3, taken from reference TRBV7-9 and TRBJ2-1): DTGVSQNPRHKITKRGQNVTFRCDPISEHNRLYWYRQTLGQGPEFLTYFQNEAQLEKSRLLSDRFSAERPKGSFSTLEIQRTEQGDSAMYLCASRNRTSLYEQFFGPGTRLTVL.

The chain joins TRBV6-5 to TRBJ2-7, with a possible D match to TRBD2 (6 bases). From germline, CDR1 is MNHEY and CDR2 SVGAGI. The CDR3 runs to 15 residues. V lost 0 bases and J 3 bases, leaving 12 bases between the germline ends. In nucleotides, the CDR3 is TGTGCCAGCAGTTACTCGGGGGGAGGTTACTACGAGCAGTACTTC. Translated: CASSYSGGGYYEQYF.

In DNA form, the CDR3 reads TGCAGCGTATGGACAGCAGACTCCTACGAGCAGTACTTC. As protein: CSVWTADSYEQYF. The chain joins TRBV29-1 to TRBJ2-7; D possibly corresponds to TRBD1 (6 bases). CDR3 length: 13 amino acids. Germline V lookup: CDR1 SQVTM, CDR2 ANQGSEA. V lost 6 bases to trimming and J lost 0 bases, with 12 bases between them.

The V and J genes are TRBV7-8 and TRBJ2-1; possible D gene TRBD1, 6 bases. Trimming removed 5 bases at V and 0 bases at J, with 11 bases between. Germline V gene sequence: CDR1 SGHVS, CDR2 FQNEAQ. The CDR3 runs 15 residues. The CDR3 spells CASSPQGPSYNEQFF. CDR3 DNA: TGTGCCAGCAGCCCACAGGGACCCTCCTACAATGAGCAGTTCTTC.